The 10 T cell receptor beta chains below come from one sample, sequenced in a study of blood T cell repertoires in COVID-19. Measured with immunoSEQ multiplex PCR; TCRdb has only the in-frame clones, and not every one. The data show 250,000 to 350,000 clones, about 86% seen once. The sample taken for sequencing was peripheral blood. The receptors stem from a woman in her 30s who had recovered from COVID-19.

This clone was recorded once. CDR3 sequence (DNA): TGCGCCAGCACCATTGGAGGCAGGGCGGGAGAGCAGTTCTTC. Translated: CASTIGGRAGEQFF. V and J are TRBV5-1 and TRBJ2-1; possible D gene TRBD2, 6 bases. The V gene lost 6 bases and the J gene lost 10 bases, with 20 bases spanning the gap. The CDR3 contains 14 residues. Germline V lookup: CDR1 SGHRS, CDR2 YFSETQ.

This clone has a single count. The chain uses TRBV4-2 and TRBJ1-1; weak D call: TRBD1 (5 bases). The CDR3 sequence is 13 residues long. V was cut by 0 bases and J by 8 bases, with 10 bases left in between. CDR1 and CDR2 (germline): LGHNA, YNFKEQ. The CDR3 bases are TGTGCCAGCAGCCAAGATATGGGGCTCGAAGCTTTCTTT. Residues: CASSQDMGLEAFF.

V usage is TRBV5-6 and J usage is TRBJ1-1; D perhaps matches TRBD1 (5 bases). Trimming took 2 bases from V and 2 from J, leaving 7 bases between them. The CDR3 extends over 13 amino acids. CDR1 and CDR2 from the germline V gene are SGHDT and YYEEEE. CDR3 sequence: CASSFRGNTEAFF. The CDR3 nucleotides read TGTGCCAGCAGCTTTAGGGGAAACACTGAAGCTTTCTTT.

The rearrangement joins TRBV7-2 to TRBJ2-5; D may be TRBD1 (6 bases). CDR3 length: 14 amino acids. Trimming left V 5 bases short and J 3 bases short, with 13 bases between. The V gene's germline CDR1 is SGHTA and CDR2 FQGNSA. CDR3 residues: CASSPGQLKETQYF. For the CDR3, the DNA is TGTGCCAGCAGCCCCGGACAGCTAAAAGAGACCCAGTACTTC. Filled out from reference TRBV7-2 and TRBJ2-5, the complete variable domain reads GAGVSQSPSNKVTEKGKDVELRCDPISGHTALYWYRQSLGQGLEFLIYFQGNSAPDKSGLPSDRFSAERTGGSVSTLTIQRTQQEDSAVYLCASSPGQLKETQYFGPGTRLLVL.

The rearrangement links TRBV5-1 to TRBJ1-1; D not resolved. The CDR3 is 13 residues long. V dropped 5 bases and J dropped 0 bases, with 8 bases sitting between them. Germline CDR1 and CDR2: SGHRS and YFSETQ. The CDR3 is CASRQTMNTEAFF. Here the CDR3 DNA reads TGCGCCAGCAGGCAGACAATGAACACTGAAGCTTTCTTT.

This chain uses TRBV7-2 with TRBJ2-3; 11 bases align to TRBD2. Germline-derived CDR1 and CDR2 are SGHTA and FQGNSA. The CDR3 has 15 amino acids. The J segment lost 2 bases and the V segment lost 5 bases, leaving 3 bases of the junction unmatched. The CDR3 coding sequence is TGTGCCAGCAGCCCACTAGCGGGGGCCACAGATACGCAGTATTTT. This encodes CASSPLAGATDTQYF.

The chain is built from TRBV11-3 and TRBJ2-5; TRBD2 agrees at 7 bases. CDR3 length: 16 amino acids. J gave up 4 bases and V 5 bases, and 13 bases lay outside the gene matches. CDR1 is SGHNT, CDR2 YENEEA, per germline. CDR3 sequence: CASSTPWGEGRETQYF. The DNA for the CDR3 is TGTGCCAGCAGCACGCCTTGGGGGGAGGGCCGAGAGACCCAGTACTTC.

This clone was detected a few times. The chain employs TRBV11-2 and TRBJ2-3; TRBD2 agrees at 14 bases. Germline V gene data show CDR1 as SGHAT and CDR2 as FQNNGV. The CDR3 spans 17 residues. V gave up 1 base and J gave up 7 bases; unmatched junction bases: 7. The chain's CDR3 is CASSLVGLAGGPHTQYF. CDR3 sequence (DNA): TGTGCCAGCAGCTTAGTCGGACTAGCGGGAGGACCCCATACGCAGTATTTT.

This clone was detected only once. This chain joins TRBV7-2 and TRBJ2-7; D perhaps matches TRBD2 (6 bases). Germline V gene data show CDR1 as SGHTA and CDR2 as FQGNSA. With 3 bases removed from V and 6 bases from J, the gap between germline ends came to 27 bases. There are 18 residues in the CDR3. CDR3 nucleotide sequence: TGTGCCAGCAGCTTTTCTCTTTCGGGGAGGAGGGTGGGTGGCGAGCAGTACTTC. Protein product: CASSFSLSGRRVGGEQYF.

This chain connects TRBV5-1 to TRBJ2-2; TRBD1 might be the D (6 bases). CDR3 length: 14 residues. Germline loops: CDR1 SGHRS, CDR2 YFSETQ. V was pared by 4 bases and J by 3 bases, with 10 bases between. In DNA form, the CDR3 reads TGCGCCAGCAGCCTGGGACATTACACCGGGGAGCTGTTTTTT. Translating gives CASSLGHYTGELFF.